This T cell receptor (beta chain) originates from a study of shared clonotypes between healthy human individuals. As for the study in general: Per donor, CD8 memory used one plate, CD8 naive used two, CD4 memory used three and CD4 naive used three.

This CDR3 contains 15 residues. Germline lookup yields CDR1 ENHRY and CDR2 SYGVKD. V was pared by 6 bases and J by 1 base, with 15 bases between. It was at deep level that the assay was run. Data came from immunoSEQ multiplex PCR; TCRdb stores just in-frame clones and leaves some out. Of around 350,000 clones listed, roughly 80% are singletons. This receptor was taken from a man aged 25-45 years in good health. The sample consisted of memory CD4+ T cells sorted from blood. This sample's subset: CD45RA-negative fraction. The V call is TRBV10-3, the J call TRBJ1-2; no reliable D call. CDR3 sequence (DNA): TGTGCCATCAGCTTAACAGAAAATTTTAACTATGGCTACACCTTC. Protein: CAISLTENFNYGYTF.